This T cell receptor beta chain derives from a study of CD4 T cells in relation to SARS-CoV-2 and coronaviruses. Study context: No peptide or an HIV-1 Nef peptide pool served as negative control. The study's findings and limits: Compared with monoreactive clones, crossreactive clones showed significantly weaker SARS-CoV-2 expansion. In roughly two thirds of donors, memory CD4+ clonotypes crossrecognized SARS-CoV-2 and at least one common cold coronavirus spike.

Regarding this clone: The target antigen is unknown.

The CDR3 has 19 residues. With 4 bases clipped from V and 2 bases from J, the junction kept 11 bases outside the gene matches. Germline V gives CDR1 SGHTA, CDR2 FQGNSA. Clones were sequenced by immunoSEQ multiplex PCR, and TCRdb holds only the in-frame ones, with some missing. In the table there are about 20,000 clones, 74% of which are singletons. Unexposed donor CD4+ T cells date from about 2011-2019, before the COVID-19 pandemic. Isolation of CD4+ T cells took place after around 11 days in culture. This TCR derives from a human donor in good health. The sequencing sample was made of CD4+ T cells from PBMCs, cultured in vitro. The V call is TRBV7-2, the J call TRBJ2-1; TRBD2 matches at 13 bases. CDR3 bases: TGTGCCAGCAGCTCGCCCGGGACTAGCGGGAAGGTACCCTACAATGAGCAGTTCTTC. This encodes CASSSPGTSGKVPYNEQFF.